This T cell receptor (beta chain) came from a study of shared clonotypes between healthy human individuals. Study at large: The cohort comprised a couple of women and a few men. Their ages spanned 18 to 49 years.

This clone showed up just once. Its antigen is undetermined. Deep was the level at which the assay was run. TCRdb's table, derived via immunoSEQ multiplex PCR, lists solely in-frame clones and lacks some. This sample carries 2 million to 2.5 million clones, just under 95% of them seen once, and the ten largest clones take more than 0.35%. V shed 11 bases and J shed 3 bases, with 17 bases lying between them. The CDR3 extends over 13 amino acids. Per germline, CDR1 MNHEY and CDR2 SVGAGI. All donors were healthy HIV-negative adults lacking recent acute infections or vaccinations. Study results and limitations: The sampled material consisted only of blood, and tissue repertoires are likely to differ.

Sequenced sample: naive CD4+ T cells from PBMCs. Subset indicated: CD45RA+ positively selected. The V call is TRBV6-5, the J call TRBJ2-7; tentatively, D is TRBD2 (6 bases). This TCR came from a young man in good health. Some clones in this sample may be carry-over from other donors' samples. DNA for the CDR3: TGTGCCGCCAGCGTCGGGAGTATCTACGAGCAGTACTTC. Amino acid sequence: CAASVGSIYEQYF.